This T cell receptor (beta chain) was found in a study of T cell repertoires in cytomegalovirus infection. Whole-study context: CMV infection plus the matching HLA type was flagged by public TCR beta signatures. The study's findings and limits: Dominant in the ex vivo response were TCR beta clonotypes restricted by HLA-C and specific for CMV. Individuals carrying CMV plus the relevant HLA were identified by cumulative frequency of public TCR beta families.

This clonotype was detected only a few times. What it recognizes is unknown. TCRdb reprocessed the reads via MiXCR and lists one record per CDR3 protein. The table has roughly 500,000 distinct CDR3 sequences, 11% seen once. This CDR3 contains 14 residues. Germline CDR1 is MNHEY and CDR2 is SVGAGI. V lost 5 bases to trimming and J lost 3 bases, with 11 bases between them. This TCR derives from a human donor in good health (CMV status not recorded). Some clones in this sample may be carry-over from other donors' samples. The sample was PBMCs. The chain joins TRBV6-5 to TRBJ2-1; D possibly matches TRBD1 or TRBD2 (6 bases each). CDR3 coding DNA: TGTGCCAGCAGTAACAGGGACTTCTACAATGAGCAGTTCTTC. Protein sequence: CASSNRDFYNEQFF.